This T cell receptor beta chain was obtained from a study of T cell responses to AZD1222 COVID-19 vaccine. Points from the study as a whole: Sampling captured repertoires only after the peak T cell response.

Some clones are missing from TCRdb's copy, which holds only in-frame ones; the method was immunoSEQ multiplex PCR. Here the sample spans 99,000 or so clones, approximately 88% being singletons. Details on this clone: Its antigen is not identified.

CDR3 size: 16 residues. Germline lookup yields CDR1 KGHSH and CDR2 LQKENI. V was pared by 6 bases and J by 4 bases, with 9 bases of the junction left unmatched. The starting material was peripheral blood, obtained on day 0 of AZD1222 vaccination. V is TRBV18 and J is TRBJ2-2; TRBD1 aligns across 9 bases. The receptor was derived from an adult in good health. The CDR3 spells CASSDTGGFTTGELFF. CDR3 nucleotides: TGTGCCAGCTCCGATACAGGGGGCTTCACCACCGGGGAGCTGTTTTTT.